Below, one T cell receptor beta chain is given with its context. The antigen this receptor binds is unknown. Base qualities were left out, and no much larger clone turns up one base away. This sample was included in a study of cytotoxic CD8 clonotypes in ibrutinib-treated CLL (dated by TCRdb to the early 2020s). About the investigation overall: The cohort had eleven to twelve relapsed/refractory and around 16 treatment-naive patients; 17 were IGHV unmutated. Partial responses were observed in about 25 patients and complete responses in 2; after a median follow-up of around 68 months, remission was maintained in approximately 14 patients and progression was observed in roughly twelve. Response samples were taken after a median of 12 months on treatment, ranging from roughly 6 to 36 months. Samples averaged roughly 280,000 productive templates and 80,000 to 100,000 productive rearrangements. Of the approximately 86 participants in the trial, about 25 had longitudinal samples available. Cryopreserved peripheral blood mononuclear cells were obtained before treatment, at response, and at either sustained remission or disease progression. Every remission and progressive disease sample was obtained while ibrutinib was still being received by the patients. Overall study results and their limits: Sustained-remission and progressing patients did not have matched sampling times, and lymph node repertoires were not examined. Public clonotypes were rare and either contracted or stayed stable during treatment, and the rise in clonality at ibrutinib response reflected the expansion of private clonotypes. Clonality rose at ibrutinib response, remained stable during sustained remission, and dropped back toward baseline at progression. Baseline clonality exceeded that of age-matched healthy donors and correlated strongly with circulating CD8+ T-cell counts.

The CDR3 runs 14 residues from the cysteine to the phenylalanine. Here the CDR3 DNA is all that survives: 42 bases in frame from base 1. Per the germline V gene (reference sequence), LNHDA is the CDR1 and SQIVND is the CDR2. V lost 7 bases and J lost 0 bases; the stretch between them is 12 bases long. A MiSeq instrument was used for deep resolution sequencing, which targeted depths ranging from 1 in 1 million up to 1 in 200,000 T cells, with coverage averaging 10x for each clonotype. The immunoSEQ hsTCRB Kit was used to generate TCR beta libraries. In the original analysis: Data were analyzed with ImmunoSEQ Data Assistant and ImmunoSEQ Analyzer, with V, D and J genes assigned per IMGT definitions. Clonality, which ranges from 0 to 1, was calculated as one minus the normalized Shannon entropy of productive rearrangement frequencies. Public clonotype analysis was restricted to overrepresented clonotypes comprising at least 0.05% of each patient's repertoire. Some twelve repertoires from age-matched healthy donors, obtained from immuneACCESS, served as clonality controls. The source is immuneACCESS, and TCRdb retained only in-frame sequences with V and J called. Part of the clones is not carried over; for the studies checked, unresolved V genes explain less than half of this, and the remainder is unexplained. The V and J calls and clone size come from that table; D and trimming were worked out from the DNA. The sample table shows about 150,000 clones, and 60% to 85% are seen once. The ten largest make up 4.5% to 6.5% of the sample.

Per the publication, the time point label means: approximately 2 years on ibrutinib. For TCR beta library preparation, around 2.1 micrograms of genomic DNA were extracted from the cryopreserved PBMCs. Longitudinal blood samples from CLL patients on ibrutinib monotherapy underwent high-throughput TCR beta sequencing. The patients took part in an open-label, single-center phase 2 trial of ibrutinib monotherapy. Sequenced material: PBMCs, taken after 24 months of ibrutinib treatment. The rearrangement combines TRBV19 with TRBJ1-1; a tentative D call is TRBD1 (5 bases match). The source of this sequence is a human donor with chronic lymphocytic leukemia. The DNA reads as follows: TGTGCCAGTAACGATTTGGGGCTGAACACTGAAGCTTTCTTT. Its amino acids are CASNDLGLNTEAFF.